Following are 4 T cell receptor beta chains from one sample sequenced in a study of monozygotic twins with cystic fibrosis. Sequencing used immunoSEQ multiplex PCR; TCRdb keeps in-frame clones, though not all of them. The table includes 15,000 to 25,000 clones, roughly nine tenths detected once. Sequencing used blood. The source of these receptors is a girl aged 2-9 years with cystic fibrosis.

The chain combines TRBV10-3 with TRBJ2-3; D is possibly TRBD1 or TRBD2 (6 bases each). Germline lookup yields CDR1 ENHRY and CDR2 SYGVKD. The V end was cut by 3 bases, the J end by 0 bases, with 13 bases between. This CDR3 spans 16 amino acids. In DNA form, the CDR3 reads TGTGCCATCAGTGACGCCCTAGGGGGGAGCACAGATACGCAGTATTTT. Protein product: CAISDALGGSTDTQYF.

The V and J genes are TRBV7-9 and TRBJ2-4; D may be TRBD1 (6 bases). The CDR3 consists of 15 residues. CDR1 and CDR2 from the germline V gene are SEHNR and FQNEAQ (reference sequence). Trimming stripped 5 bases from V and 5 bases from J, with 16 bases between. This CDR3 is CASSPPGHWENIQYF. The DNA for the CDR3 is TGTGCCAGCAGCCCGCCGGGACACTGGGAAAACATTCAGTACTTC.

The rearrangement links TRBV4-1 to TRBJ2-7; 7 bases line up with TRBD1. V dropped 1 base and J dropped 0; count of bases not matched to a gene: 9. The germline CDR1 and CDR2 sequences are MGHRA and YSYEKL. This CDR3 spans 17 amino acids. The DNA for the CDR3 is TGCGCCAGCAGCCAAGTTACTACAGGGGCCCACTCCTACGAGCAGTACTTC. Translating it yields CASSQVTTGAHSYEQYF.

The chain employs TRBV4-2 and TRBJ1-2, with D perhaps matching TRBD1 (6 bases). CDR1 and CDR2 from the germline V gene are LGHNA and YNFKEQ. This CDR3 contains 17 residues. Deletions cut 0 bases from V and 8 bases from J, with 22 bases between. The CDR3 bases are TGTGCCAGCAGCCAAGATTTTGCGACAGGACGATTAGTGGGCTACACCTTC. Encoded protein: CASSQDFATGRLVGYTF.